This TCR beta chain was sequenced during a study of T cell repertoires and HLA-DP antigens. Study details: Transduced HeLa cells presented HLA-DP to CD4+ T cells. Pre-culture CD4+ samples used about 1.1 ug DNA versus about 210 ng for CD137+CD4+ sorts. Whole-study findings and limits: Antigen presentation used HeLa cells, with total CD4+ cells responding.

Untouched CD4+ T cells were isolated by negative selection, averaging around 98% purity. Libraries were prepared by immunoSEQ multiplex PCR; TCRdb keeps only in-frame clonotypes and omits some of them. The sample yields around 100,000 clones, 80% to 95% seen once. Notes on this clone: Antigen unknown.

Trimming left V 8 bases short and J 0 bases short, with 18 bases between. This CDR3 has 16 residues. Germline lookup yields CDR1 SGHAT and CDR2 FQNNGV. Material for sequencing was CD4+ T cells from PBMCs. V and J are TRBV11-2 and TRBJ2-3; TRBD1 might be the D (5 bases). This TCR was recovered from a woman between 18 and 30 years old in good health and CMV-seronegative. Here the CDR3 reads CASFPLQGESTDTQYF. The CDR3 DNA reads TGTGCCAGCTTCCCCCTACAAGGGGAAAGCACAGATACGCAGTATTTT.